Detailed here is one T cell receptor (beta chain). Its antigen is currently unknown. The CDR3 has 15 residues. Germline loops: CDR1 MGHRA, CDR2 YSYEKL. V dropped 1 base and J dropped 1; count of bases not matched to a gene: 2. These data are taken from a study of shared clonotypes between healthy human individuals. Each CD8 memory set brought CD45RO+ cells together with CCR7-negative CD45RA+ TemRA cells. Sequencing was performed with immunoSEQ multiplex PCR; in TCRdb, only in-frame clones are kept and a portion is missing. The sample records about 380,000 clones, roughly 96% being singletons. Study-wide results and limits: Lower generation probabilities were found for non-shared clonotypes than for those shared by all four donors. The sharing of 5% to 6.5% of naive CD4 clonotypes was seen across a handful of donors. Expectations were that clonotype sharing among donors would be affected by sequencing depth.

The sequencing input was memory CD8+ T cells sorted from blood. Sample subset: CD45RO+ cells pooled with CCR7-negative TemRA cells. This receptor was obtained from a man under 40 in good health. The chain links TRBV4-1 to TRBJ1-1; 8 bases align to TRBD1. The CDR3 protein is CASSQAGGRNTEAFF. CDR3 bases: TGCGCCAGCAGCCAAGCAGGGGGCCGGAACACTGAAGCTTTCTTT.